These T cell receptor beta chains were read from a single sample in a study of blood T cell repertoires in COVID-19. TCRdb's table, derived via immunoSEQ multiplex PCR, lists solely in-frame clones and lacks some. This table holds under 300,000 clones, about nine tenths found once. Sequenced input: peripheral blood. The receptors derive from a man in his 60s who had recovered from COVID-19. CDR3s include the opening cysteine and the closing phenylalanine or tryptophan. The order of the fields is clone size, V gene, D gene, J gene, CDR3 DNA, CDR3 protein. The D gene is left open where the match is weak. The listing skips clone size in some rows; elsewhere it reads once, few, many or a size class.

NA	TRBV24-1	TRBD2	TRBJ2-3	TGTGCCACCAGTGACCGGGGACTAGCGGGGATCTATAAAGATACGCAGTATTTT	CATSDRGLAGIYKDTQYF
NA	TRBV30	TRBD1	TRBJ1-5	TGTGCCTGGAGTCGAAAGGGGGCTGGCAATCAGCCCCAGCATTTT	CAWSRKGAGNQPQHF
NA	TRBV6-2/TRBV6-3	NA	TRBJ2-1	TGTGCCAGCAGTTACAGGAGGGGGGGCTACAATGAGCAGTTCTTC	CASSYRRGGYNEQFF
NA	TRBV5-1	NA	TRBJ1-3	TGCGCCAGCACTTCAGGGCTCGGTGGAAACACCATATATTTT	CASTSGLGGNTIYF
NA	TRBV6-5	TRBD1	TRBJ1-6	TGTGCCAGCAAAAGGACAGGGGATTCACCCCTCCACTTT	CASKRTGDSPLHF
once	TRBV7-2	NA	TRBJ2-7	TGTGCCAGCACCCGCAGGGGAATCGGGCAGTACTTC	CASTRRGIGQYF
NA	TRBV2	NA	TRBJ1-1	TGTGCCAGCACATTAGACAGAGACACTGAAGCTTTCTTT	CASTLDRDTEAFF
few	TRBV5-6	NA	TRBJ1-1	TGTGCCAGCAGCCCGGATGGCAGGGTCACTGAAGCTTTCTTT	CASSPDGRVTEAFF
NA	TRBV30	NA	TRBJ2-1	TGTGCCTGGAGTTCCGTCAGGGGTTCCTACAATGAGCAGTTCTTC	CAWSSVRGSYNEQFF
NA	TRBV9	TRBD1	TRBJ2-5	TGTGCCAGCAGCGTACCGGGACAGGGAGAGACCCAGTACTTC	CASSVPGQGETQYF
NA	TRBV6-5	NA	TRBJ1-1	TGTGCCAGCAGCTCTGACAGTCCCATGAACACTGAAGCTTTCTTT	CASSSDSPMNTEAFF
NA	TRBV6-5	NA	TRBJ1-2	TGTGCCAGCAGTCGGTCCCCGCTCTATGGCTACACCTTC	CASSRSPLYGYTF
NA	TRBV5-5	NA	TRBJ2-7	TGTGCCAGCAGCTTGTCAGGGCACGAGCAGTACTTC	CASSLSGHEQYF
once	TRBV2	TRBD2	TRBJ2-4	TGTGCCAGCAGTCCCGAGACTAGCGGGGTTGCAAACATTCAGTACTTC	CASSPETSGVANIQYF
NA	TRBV5-6	TRBD1	TRBJ2-2	TGTGCCAGCAGACCGACAGGGTCGGGCGGGGAGCTGTTTTTT	CASRPTGSGGELFF
NA	TRBV6-5	TRBD1	TRBJ1-2	TGTGCCATCTTAAACAGGGGGCTGAACTATGGCTACACCTTC	CAILNRGLNYGYTF
NA	TRBV27	TRBD1	TRBJ1-3	TGTGCCAGCAGTTCGACGACAGGGTTAAACACCATATATTTT	CASSSTTGLNTIYF
NA	TRBV7-8	NA	TRBJ1-5	TGTGCCAGCAGACCCCAGGGAAATAGCAATCAGCCCCAGCATTTT	CASRPQGNSNQPQHF
NA	TRBV2	NA	TRBJ2-1	TGTGCCAGCAGTGTTAGGGGTGAGCAGTTCTTC	CASSVRGEQFF
NA	TRBV11-2	TRBD1	TRBJ1-6	TGTGCCAGCAGCCCCGGGACAGGCCCTTCACCCCTCCACTTT	CASSPGTGPSPLHF
NA	TRBV18	TRBD2	TRBJ2-1	TGTGCCAGCTCACCGATGAGGGCGGGGGGCTACAATGAGCAGTTCTTC	CASSPMRAGGYNEQFF
NA	TRBV4-2	TRBD1	TRBJ2-7	TGTGCCAGCAGCCCCGGGACAGTCTCCTACGAGCAGTACTTC	CASSPGTVSYEQYF
NA	TRBV7-9	NA	TRBJ1-3	TGTGCCAGCAGCTTACACTCTGGAAACACCATATATTTT	CASSLHSGNTIYF
NA	TRBV3-1/TRBV3-2	TRBD1	TRBJ1-4	TGTGCCAGCAGCCGCACAGGGGCAGAGGAAAAACTGTTTTTT	CASSRTGAEEKLFF
NA	TRBV9	TRBD2	TRBJ2-1	TGTGCCAGCAGCCCTCGGGGGGGGTCAGGTGAGCAGTTCTTC	CASSPRGGSGEQFF
NA	TRBV5-1	NA	TRBJ1-3	TGCGCCAGCAGCTTTGTCGGCGGGGCTGGAAACACCATATATTTT	CASSFVGGAGNTIYF
NA	TRBV20-1	NA	TRBJ1-4	TGCAGTGCTCGTGAGGGTGGGCCAGGTGAAAAACTGTTTTTT	CSAREGGPGEKLFF
NA	TRBV3-1/TRBV3-2	TRBD2	TRBJ2-7	TGTGCCAGCAGCCAAGATCGCTTAGCGGGGGGCAGGTTCTACGAGCAGTACTTC	CASSQDRLAGGRFYEQYF
NA	TRBV19	TRBD2	TRBJ2-3	TGTGCCAGTAGTATGCGGGGGGGGAGCACAGATACGCAGTATTTT	CASSMRGGSTDTQYF
once	TRBV28	TRBD1	TRBJ2-1	TGTGCCAGCAGGGGTCCGGGACAGGGTGTGGATGAGCAGTTCTTC	CASRGPGQGVDEQFF
NA	TRBV18	NA	TRBJ2-2	TGTGCCAGCTCACCCTACCGACAGCCCACCGGGGAGCTGTTTTTT	CASSPYRQPTGELFF
NA	TRBV1	NA	TRBJ2-7	TGCACCAGCAGCCAAGAAGTCTTAGTAAGGGGCGAAGCCAACGAGCAGTACTTC	CTSSQEVLVRGEANEQYF
few	TRBV6-5	NA	TRBJ1-6	TGTGCCACCCGGCGGGGGAACAATTCACCCCTCCACTTT	CATRRGNNSPLHF
NA	TRBV10-3	TRBD2	TRBJ2-7	TGTGCCATCAGTCCCGGAACTAGCGGGGGGCCCCCCGAGCAGTACTTC	CAISPGTSGGPPEQYF
NA	TRBV14	NA	TRBJ1-1	TGTGCCAGCAGCAGTACTGGGGGCCCCACTGAAGCTTTCTTT	CASSSTGGPTEAFF
NA	TRBV5-5	NA	TRBJ2-6	TGTGCCAGCAGCTCACAAATCATCTCTGGGGCCAACGTCCTGACTTTC	CASSSQIISGANVLTF
NA	TRBV3-1/TRBV3-2	NA	TRBJ2-5	TGTGCCAGCAGTCGAGGGGTGCTAGCGAGCCTCGAGACCCAGTACTTC	CASSRGVLASLETQYF
NA	TRBV5-1	TRBD1	TRBJ2-5	TGCGCCAGCAGCCGACAGGGGATCCAAGAGACCCAGTACTTC	CASSRQGIQETQYF
NA	TRBV23-1	TRBD2	TRBJ2-3	TGCGCCAGCAATTCCCTCCTAGGGCGGGGGAGGACAGATACGCAGTATTTT	CASNSLLGRGRTDTQYF
NA	TRBV6-2/TRBV6-3	NA	TRBJ2-1	TGTGCCAGCAGTTACTCGGGCAGTTACAATGAGCAGTTCTTC	CASSYSGSYNEQFF
NA	TRBV9	TRBD1	TRBJ2-3	TGTGCCAGCAGCGTAGGAGGGGCAGGGGGTCGGTTCGATACGCAGTATTTT	CASSVGGAGGRFDTQYF
NA	TRBV5-6	NA	TRBJ1-1	TGTGCCAGCAGCTTCAGGGATACTGAAGCTTTCTTT	CASSFRDTEAFF
NA	TRBV5-1	NA	TRBJ2-3	TGCGCCAGCAGCGAGCAGGACTTCACCTTAGATACGCAGTATTTT	CASSEQDFTLDTQYF
NA	TRBV3-1/TRBV3-2	NA	TRBJ2-7	TGTGCCAGCAGCGTCCACTCGCTAGAGCAGTACTTC	CASSVHSLEQYF
NA	TRBV5-5	TRBD2	TRBJ2-2	TGTGCCAGCAGCACCCCGGGTAGCGGGGGGGCTTACACCGGGGAGCTGTTTTTT	CASSTPGSGGAYTGELFF
NA	TRBV18	NA	TRBJ2-1	TGTGCCAGCTCACCCCCGAGCTCCTACAATGAGCAGTTCTTC	CASSPPSSYNEQFF
NA	TRBV28	TRBD1	TRBJ1-6	TGTGCCAGCAGTCGCGACAGGGGTTGGTCCCTCCACTTT	CASSRDRGWSLHF
NA	TRBV6-5	NA	TRBJ1-1	TGTGCCAGCAGTTACTCGAGAGGACTAACTGAAGCTTTCTTT	CASSYSRGLTEAFF
NA	TRBV10-1	TRBD2	TRBJ2-3	TGCGCCAGCAGTGAGACTAGCGGGGCAGATACGCAGTATTTT	CASSETSGADTQYF
NA	TRBV6-1	TRBD2	TRBJ2-5	TGTGCCAGCAGTGAAGGACTAGCGGGGGGGCAGTCGACCCAGTACTTC	CASSEGLAGGQSTQYF
NA	TRBV28	NA	TRBJ1-2	TGTGCCAGCAGTTTATTCTTGGGTCCACGGGGGTATGGCTACACCTTC	CASSLFLGPRGYGYTF
once	TRBV19	NA	TRBJ1-2	TGTGCCAGTAGTGCCCCGACAGGTCAGATCCCCCGCGGCGGCTACACCTTC	CASSAPTGQIPRGGYTF
few	TRBV4-1	NA	TRBJ1-6	TGCGCCAGCAGCCAAGGTCTGACAGTCTCCTATAATTCACCCCTCCACTTT	CASSQGLTVSYNSPLHF
once	TRBV12-3/TRBV12-4	NA	TRBJ1-4	TGTGCCAGCAGTTTGGATCCGGGGGAAAAACTGTTTTTT	CASSLDPGEKLFF
NA	TRBV7-9	TRBD2	TRBJ2-7	TGTGCCAGCAGCCCGCTTGGGACTAGCGGGTATTCCTACGAGCAGTACTTC	CASSPLGTSGYSYEQYF
once	TRBV5-1	NA	TRBJ1-4	TGCGCCAGCAGCTTGAACAGGGCAGGTCAGGCTGAAAAACTGTTTTTT	CASSLNRAGQAEKLFF